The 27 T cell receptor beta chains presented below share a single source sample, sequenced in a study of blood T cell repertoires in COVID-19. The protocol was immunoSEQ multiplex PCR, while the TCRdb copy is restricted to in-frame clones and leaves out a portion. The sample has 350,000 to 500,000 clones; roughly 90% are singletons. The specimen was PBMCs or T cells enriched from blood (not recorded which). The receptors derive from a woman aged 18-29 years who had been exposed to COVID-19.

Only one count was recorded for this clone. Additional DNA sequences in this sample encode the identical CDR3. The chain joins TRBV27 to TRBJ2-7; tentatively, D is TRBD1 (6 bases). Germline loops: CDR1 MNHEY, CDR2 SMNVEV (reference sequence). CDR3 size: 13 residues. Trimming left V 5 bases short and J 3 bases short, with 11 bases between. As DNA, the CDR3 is TGTGCCAGCAGTCTAGGACAGCTCTACGAGCAGTACTTC. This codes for CASSLGQLYEQYF.

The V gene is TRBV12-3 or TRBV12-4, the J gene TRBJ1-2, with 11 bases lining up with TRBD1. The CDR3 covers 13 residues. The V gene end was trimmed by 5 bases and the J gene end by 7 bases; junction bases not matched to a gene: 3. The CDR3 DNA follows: TGTGCCAGCAGTCGGACAGGGGGCTTTGGCTACACCTTC. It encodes CASSRTGGFGYTF.

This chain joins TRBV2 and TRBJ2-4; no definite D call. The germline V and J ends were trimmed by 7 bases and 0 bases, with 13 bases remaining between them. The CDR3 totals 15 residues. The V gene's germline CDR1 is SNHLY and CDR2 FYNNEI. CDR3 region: CASNSVNLAKNIQYF. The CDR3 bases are TGTGCCAGCAATTCGGTAAATTTAGCCAAAAACATTCAGTACTTC.

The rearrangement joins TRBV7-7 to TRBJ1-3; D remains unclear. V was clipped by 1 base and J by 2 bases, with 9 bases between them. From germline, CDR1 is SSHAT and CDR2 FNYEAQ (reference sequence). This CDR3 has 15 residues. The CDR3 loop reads CASSLGPATGNTIYF. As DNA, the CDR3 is TGTGCCAGCAGCTTAGGACCAGCGACTGGAAACACCATATATTTT. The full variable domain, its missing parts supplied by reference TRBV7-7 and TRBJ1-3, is GAGVSQSPRYKVTKRGQDVTLRCDPISSHATLYWYQQALGQGPEFLTYFNYEAQPDKSGLPSDRFSAERPEGSISTLTIQRTEQRDSAMYRCASSLGPATGNTIYFGEGSWLTVV.

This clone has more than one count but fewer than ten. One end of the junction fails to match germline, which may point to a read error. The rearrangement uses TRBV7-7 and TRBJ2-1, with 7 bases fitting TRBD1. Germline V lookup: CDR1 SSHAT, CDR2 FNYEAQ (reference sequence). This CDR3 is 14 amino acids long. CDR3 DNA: TGTGCTAGCAGCCCCGGACAGGCCAGCAATGAGCAGTTCTTC. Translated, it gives CASSPGQASNEQFF. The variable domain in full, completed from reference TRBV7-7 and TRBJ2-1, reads GAGVSQSPRYKVTKRGQDVTLRCDPISSHATLYWYQQALGQGPEFLTYFNYEAQPDKSGLPSDRFSAERPEGSISTLTIQRTEQRDSAMYRCASSPGQASNEQFFGPGTRLTVL.

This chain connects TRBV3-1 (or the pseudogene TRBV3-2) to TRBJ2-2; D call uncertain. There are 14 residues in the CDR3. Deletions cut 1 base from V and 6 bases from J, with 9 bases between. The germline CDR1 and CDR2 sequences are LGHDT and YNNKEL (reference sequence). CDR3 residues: CASSQVIQAGELFF. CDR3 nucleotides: TGTGCCAGCAGCCAAGTAATTCAGGCCGGGGAGCTGTTTTTT.

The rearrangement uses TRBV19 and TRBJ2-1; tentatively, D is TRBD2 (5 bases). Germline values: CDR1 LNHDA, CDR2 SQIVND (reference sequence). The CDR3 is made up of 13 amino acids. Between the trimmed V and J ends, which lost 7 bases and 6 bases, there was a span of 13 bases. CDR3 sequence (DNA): TGTGCCAGTATCCACCGGGAACCCAATGAGCAGTTCTTC. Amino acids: CASIHREPNEQFF.

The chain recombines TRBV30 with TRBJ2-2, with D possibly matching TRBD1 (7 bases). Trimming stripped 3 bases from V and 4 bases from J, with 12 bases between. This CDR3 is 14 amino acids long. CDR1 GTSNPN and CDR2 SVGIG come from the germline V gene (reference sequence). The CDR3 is CAWRTGDFTGELFF. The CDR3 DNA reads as TGTGCCTGGAGAACAGGGGACTTCACCGGGGAGCTGTTTTTT.

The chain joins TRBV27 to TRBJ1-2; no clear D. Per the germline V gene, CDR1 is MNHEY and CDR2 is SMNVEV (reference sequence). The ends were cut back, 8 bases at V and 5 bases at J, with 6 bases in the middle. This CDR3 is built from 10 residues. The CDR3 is CASPQYGYTF. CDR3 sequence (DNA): TGTGCCAGCCCACAATATGGCTACACCTTC.

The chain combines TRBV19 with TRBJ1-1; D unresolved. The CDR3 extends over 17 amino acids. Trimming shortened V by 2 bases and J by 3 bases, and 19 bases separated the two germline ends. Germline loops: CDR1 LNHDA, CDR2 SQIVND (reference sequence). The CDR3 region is CASSISLIRTGDTEAFF. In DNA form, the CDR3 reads TGTGCCAGTAGTATATCACTCATCAGGACTGGAGACACTGAAGCTTTCTTT. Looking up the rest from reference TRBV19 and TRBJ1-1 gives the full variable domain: DGGITQSPKYLFRKEGQNVTLSCEQNLNHDAMYWYRQDPGQGLRLIYYSQIVNDFQKGDIAEGYSVSREKKESFPLTVTSAQKNPTAFYLCASSISLIRTGDTEAFFGQGTRLTVV.

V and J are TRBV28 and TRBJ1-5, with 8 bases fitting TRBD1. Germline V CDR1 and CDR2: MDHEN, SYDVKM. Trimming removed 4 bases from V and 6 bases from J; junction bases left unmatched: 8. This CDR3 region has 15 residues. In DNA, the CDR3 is TGTGCCAGCAGTTCTCCCCGGACAGGGCCTCAGCCCCAGCATTTT. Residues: CASSSPRTGPQPQHF.

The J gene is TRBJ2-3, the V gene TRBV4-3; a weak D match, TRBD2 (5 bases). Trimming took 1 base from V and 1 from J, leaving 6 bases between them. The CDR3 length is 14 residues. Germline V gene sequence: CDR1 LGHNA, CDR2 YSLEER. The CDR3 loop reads CASSQARGTDTQYF. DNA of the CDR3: TGCGCCAGCAGCCAAGCGAGGGGCACAGATACGCAGTATTTT.

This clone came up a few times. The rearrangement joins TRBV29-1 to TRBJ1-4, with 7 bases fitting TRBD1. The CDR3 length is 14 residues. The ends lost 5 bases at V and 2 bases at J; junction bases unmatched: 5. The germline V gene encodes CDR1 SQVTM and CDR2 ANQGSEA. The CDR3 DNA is TGCAGCGTTCAAGGAGGGGGCACTAATGAAAAACTGTTTTTT. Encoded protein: CSVQGGGTNEKLFF.

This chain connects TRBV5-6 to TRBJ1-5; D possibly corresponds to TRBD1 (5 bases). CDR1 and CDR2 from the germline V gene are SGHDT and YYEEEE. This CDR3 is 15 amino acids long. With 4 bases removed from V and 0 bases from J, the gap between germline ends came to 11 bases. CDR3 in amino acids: CASSLRQSSNQPQHF. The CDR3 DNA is TGTGCCAGCAGCCTAAGACAGAGTAGCAATCAGCCCCAGCATTTT.

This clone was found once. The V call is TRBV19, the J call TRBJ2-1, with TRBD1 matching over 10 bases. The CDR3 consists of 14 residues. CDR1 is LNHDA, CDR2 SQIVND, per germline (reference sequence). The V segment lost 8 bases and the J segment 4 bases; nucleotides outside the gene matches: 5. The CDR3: CASLDRGPYNEQFF. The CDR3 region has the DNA TGTGCCAGTCTAGACAGGGGGCCATACAATGAGCAGTTCTTC.

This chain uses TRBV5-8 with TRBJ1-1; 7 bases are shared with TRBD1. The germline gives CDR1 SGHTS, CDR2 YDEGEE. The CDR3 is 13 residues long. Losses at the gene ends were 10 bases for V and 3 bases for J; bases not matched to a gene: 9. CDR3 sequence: CAELGTEDTEAFF. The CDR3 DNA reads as TGTGCCGAGTTAGGGACAGAGGACACTGAAGCTTTCTTT.

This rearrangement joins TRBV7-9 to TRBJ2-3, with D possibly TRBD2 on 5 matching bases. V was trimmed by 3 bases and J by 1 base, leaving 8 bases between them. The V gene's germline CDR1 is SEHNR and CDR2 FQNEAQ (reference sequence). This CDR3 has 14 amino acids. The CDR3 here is CASSLTIRTDTQYF. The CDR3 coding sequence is TGTGCCAGCAGCTTGACTATACGCACAGATACGCAGTATTTT.

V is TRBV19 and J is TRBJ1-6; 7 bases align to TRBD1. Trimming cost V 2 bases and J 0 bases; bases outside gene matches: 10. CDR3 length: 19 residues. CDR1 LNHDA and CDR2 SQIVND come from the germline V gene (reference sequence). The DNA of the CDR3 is TGTGCCAGTAGTATAACCCTGACAGGGACGGACTCCTATAATTCACCCCTCCACTTT. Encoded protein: CASSITLTGTDSYNSPLHF.

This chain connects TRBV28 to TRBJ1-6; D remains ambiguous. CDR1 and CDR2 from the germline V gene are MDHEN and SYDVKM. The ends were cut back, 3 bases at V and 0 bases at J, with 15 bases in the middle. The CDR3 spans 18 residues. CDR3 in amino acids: CASSLSGQTYSYNSPLHF. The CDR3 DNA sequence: TGTGCCAGCAGTTTGAGTGGGCAGACATACTCCTATAATTCACCCCTCCACTTT.

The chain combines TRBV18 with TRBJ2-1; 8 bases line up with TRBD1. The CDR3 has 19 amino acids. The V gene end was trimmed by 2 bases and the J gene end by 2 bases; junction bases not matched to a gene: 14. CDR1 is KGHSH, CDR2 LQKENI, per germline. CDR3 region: CASSPSSKTGTGTYNEQFF. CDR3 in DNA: TGTGCCAGCTCACCATCAAGTAAGACCGGGACAGGAACCTACAATGAGCAGTTCTTC.

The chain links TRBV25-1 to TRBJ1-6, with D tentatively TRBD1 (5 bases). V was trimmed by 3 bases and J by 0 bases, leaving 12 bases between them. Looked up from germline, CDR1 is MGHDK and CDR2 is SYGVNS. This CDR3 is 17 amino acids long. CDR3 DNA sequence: TGTGCCAGCAGTGACAGGGTCTGGAGCTCCTATAATTCACCCCTCCACTTT. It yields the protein CASSDRVWSSYNSPLHF.

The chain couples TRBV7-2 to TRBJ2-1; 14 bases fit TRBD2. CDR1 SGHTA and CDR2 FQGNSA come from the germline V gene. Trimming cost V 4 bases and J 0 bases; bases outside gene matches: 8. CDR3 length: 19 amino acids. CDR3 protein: CASSSPGLAGVRSYNEQFF. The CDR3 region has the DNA TGTGCCAGCAGCTCACCGGGACTAGCGGGAGTTCGCTCCTACAATGAGCAGTTCTTC.

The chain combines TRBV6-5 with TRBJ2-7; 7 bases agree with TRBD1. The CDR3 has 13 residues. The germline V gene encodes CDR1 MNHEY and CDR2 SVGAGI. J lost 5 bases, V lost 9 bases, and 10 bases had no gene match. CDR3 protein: CASENRGFDEQYF. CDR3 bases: TGTGCCAGTGAAAACAGGGGTTTTGACGAGCAGTACTTC.

The CDR3 protein is CASSQGWNTGELFF. As DNA, the CDR3 is TGTGCCAGCAGCCAGGGCTGGAACACCGGGGAGCTGTTTTTT. This rearrangement joins TRBV3-1 (or the pseudogene TRBV3-2) to TRBJ2-2; no reliable D call. Germline assignment: CDR1 LGHDT and CDR2 YNNKEL (reference sequence). V was shortened by 3 bases and J by 1 base, with 6 bases between the two germline ends. The CDR3 totals 14 residues.

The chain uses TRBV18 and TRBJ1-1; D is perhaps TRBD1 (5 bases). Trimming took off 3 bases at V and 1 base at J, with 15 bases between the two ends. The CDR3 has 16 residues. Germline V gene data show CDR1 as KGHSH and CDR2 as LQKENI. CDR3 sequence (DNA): TGTGCCAGCTCACCCCAGAGACTCCAGGGGAACACTGAAGCTTTCTTT. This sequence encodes CASSPQRLQGNTEAFF.

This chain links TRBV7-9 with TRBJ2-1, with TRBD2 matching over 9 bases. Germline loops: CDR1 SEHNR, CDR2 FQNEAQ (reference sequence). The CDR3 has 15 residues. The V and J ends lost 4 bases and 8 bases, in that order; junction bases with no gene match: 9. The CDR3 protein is CASSSQAGGVDEQFF. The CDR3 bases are TGTGCCAGCAGCTCCCAAGCGGGGGGTGTCGATGAGCAGTTCTTC. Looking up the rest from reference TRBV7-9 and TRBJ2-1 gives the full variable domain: DTGVSQNPRHKITKRGQNVTFRCDPISEHNRLYWYRQTLGQGPEFLTYFQNEAQLEKSRLLSDRFSAERPKGSFSTLEIQRTEQGDSAMYLCASSSQAGGVDEQFFGPGTRLTVL.

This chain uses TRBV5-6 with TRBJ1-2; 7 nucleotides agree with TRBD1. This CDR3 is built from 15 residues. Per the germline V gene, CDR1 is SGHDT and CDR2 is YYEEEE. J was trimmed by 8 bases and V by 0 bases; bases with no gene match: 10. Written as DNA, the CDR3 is TGTGCCAGCAGCTTGGCTGTCGACAGGGTGGGGGGCTACACCTTC. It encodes CASSLAVDRVGGYTF.